This entry is about one T cell receptor (beta chain). What it recognizes is unknown. Each donor was nominally healthy when sampled (though unrecorded immune exposures were likely). This sample was included in a study of cytomegalovirus exposure and HLA in healthy donors. Study-wide findings and caveats: In a later analysis, several top co-occurrence clusters appeared linked to parvovirus B19, influenza, CMV and Epstein-Barr virus.

The primer mix had 60 Vbeta and 13 Jbeta primers. Sequenced by immunoSEQ multiplex PCR; TCRdb stores in-frame clones only, minus some. With under 100,000 clones in the sample, the ten largest clones hold 3% to 4%. The receptor was derived from a woman under 40 in good health and CMV-seronegative. The source material was PBMCs.

CDR3: CASSDRMSLGGYTF. In DNA form, the CDR3 reads TGTGCCAGCAGTGACAGGATGAGCTTGGGTGGCTACACCTTC. V gene TRBV2 combines with J gene TRBJ1-2; D is unresolved. The germline V gene encodes CDR1 SNHLY and CDR2 FYNNEI. V lost 3 bases and J 7 bases, leaving 15 bases between the germline ends. CDR3 length: 14 amino acids.